Below, 7 T cell receptor beta chains from the same sample are listed, as sequenced in a study of blood T cell repertoires in COVID-19. TCRdb's table, derived via immunoSEQ multiplex PCR, lists solely in-frame clones and lacks some. The sample includes about 140,000 clones, roughly 84% of them seen just once. Material: peripheral blood. The receptors here all came from a human donor in a cohort sampled during active COVID-19.

The chain carries TRBV12-3 or TRBV12-4 and TRBJ1-2; TRBD1 agrees at 9 bases. This CDR3 region has 13 residues. With V trimmed by 3 bases and J by 13 bases, 9 bases remained unmatched. The CDR3 nucleotides are TGTGCCAGCAGTTTCGCCATGGGACAGGGAGTCACCTTC. It specifies CASSFAMGQGVTF.

The chain is built from TRBV5-1 and TRBJ2-3, with TRBD2 matching over 7 bases. This CDR3 spans 15 amino acids. Trimming cost V 0 bases and J 5 bases; bases outside gene matches: 6. The germline V gene has CDR1 SGHRS and CDR2 YFSETQ. In nucleotides, the CDR3 is TGCGCCAGCAGCTTGGGTCGGGCTAGCGGAGATACGCAGTATTTT. This codes for CASSLGRASGDTQYF.

The chain uses TRBV6-2 or TRBV6-3 and TRBJ2-1; 11 bases align to TRBD2. The CDR3 covers 14 residues. After removal of 4 bases from V and 7 bases from J, the junction contained 3 bases not matched to a gene. Germline V gives CDR1 MNHEY, CDR2 SVGEGT. CDR3 protein: CASSFRLAGNEQFF. The CDR3 bases are TGTGCCAGCAGTTTCAGACTAGCGGGGAATGAGCAGTTCTTC.

Comment on this clone: Other DNA variants within this sample encode the same CDR3. The rearrangement links TRBV11-2 to TRBJ2-1, with D maybe TRBD2 (6 bases). The V and J ends lost 5 bases and 6 bases respectively, with 14 bases between them. Germline assignment: CDR1 SGHAT and CDR2 FQNNGV. The CDR3 consists of 14 residues. The CDR3 DNA is TGTGCCAGCAGCCTACTGGCGGGGTCCAATGAGCAGTTCTTC. Translation gives CASSLLAGSNEQFF.

The J gene is TRBJ2-7, the V gene TRBV30; TRBD1 is a possible D gene (5 bases). V was clipped by 0 bases and J by 4 bases, with 13 bases between them. Germline V lookup: CDR1 GTSNPN, CDR2 SVGIG (reference sequence). CDR3 length: 14 amino acids. The CDR3 spells CAWSVSLDSYEQYF. The DNA for the CDR3 is TGTGCCTGGAGTGTCTCCCTCGACAGTTACGAGCAGTACTTC.

The gene calls are TRBV2 and TRBJ2-1; 13 positions agree with TRBD2. The length of the CDR3 is 15 residues. The trim removed 6 bases at V and 5 bases at J, leaving 4 bases unmatched. Germline V gene data show CDR1 as SNHLY and CDR2 as FYNNEI. The CDR3 reads CASRRLAGGDNEQFF. CDR3 DNA: TGTGCCAGCAGGCGACTAGCGGGAGGCGACAATGAGCAGTTCTTC.

The chain has TRBV27 and TRBJ2-2; D perhaps matches TRBD1 (5 bases). Germline V gives CDR1 MNHEY, CDR2 SMNVEV (reference sequence). This CDR3 has 14 amino acids. The germline V and J ends were trimmed by 5 bases and 6 bases, with 13 bases remaining between them. The CDR3 reads CASSPLTEAGELFF. The CDR3 bases are TGTGCCAGCAGTCCGCTGACAGAGGCCGGGGAGCTGTTTTTT.